The clone carrying this T cell receptor (beta chain) was found a few times. The CDR3 is 15 residues long. The V gene's germline CDR1 is SQVTM and CDR2 ANQGSEA. After removal of 4 bases from V and 2 bases from J, the junction contained 8 bases not matched to a gene. The data were obtained in a study of CD8 T cells in ankylosing spondylitis. TCRdb independently ran MiXCR on the 5' RACE reads; one entry per CDR3 protein. The sample consists of some 270,000 distinct CDR3 sequences, roughly 32% of them appearing once. The chain combines TRBV29-1 with TRBJ2-7, with TRBD1 matching 10 bases. This TCR was sampled from a male donor with ankylosing spondylitis or in good health (not recorded which). The specimen sequenced was blood, either unsorted or a sorted T cell fraction (not recorded which). CDR3 DNA: TGCAGCGTTGTAACGCCGGGACAGGGGACCTACGAGCAGTACTTC. This sequence encodes CSVVTPGQGTYEQYF.